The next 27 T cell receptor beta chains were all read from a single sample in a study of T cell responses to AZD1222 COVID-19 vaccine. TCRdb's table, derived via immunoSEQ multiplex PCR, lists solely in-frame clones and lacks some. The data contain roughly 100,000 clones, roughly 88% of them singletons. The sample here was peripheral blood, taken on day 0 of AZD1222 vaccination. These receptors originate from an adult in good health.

CDR3 nucleotides: TGTGCCAGCGAATGGAGGAGAGGATTACAAGAGACCCAGTACTTC. Protein product: CASEWRRGLQETQYF. V and J are TRBV2 and TRBJ2-5, with D possibly matching TRBD2 (5 bases). This CDR3 is 15 amino acids long. The germline gives CDR1 SNHLY, CDR2 FYNNEI. V lost 8 bases and J lost 2, with 18 bases in between.

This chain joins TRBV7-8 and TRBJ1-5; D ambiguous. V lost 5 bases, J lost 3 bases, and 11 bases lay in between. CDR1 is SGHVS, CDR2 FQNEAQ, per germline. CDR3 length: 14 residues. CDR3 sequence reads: CASSPRHSNQPQHF. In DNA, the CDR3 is TGTGCCAGCAGCCCCCGACATTCCAATCAGCCCCAGCATTTT.

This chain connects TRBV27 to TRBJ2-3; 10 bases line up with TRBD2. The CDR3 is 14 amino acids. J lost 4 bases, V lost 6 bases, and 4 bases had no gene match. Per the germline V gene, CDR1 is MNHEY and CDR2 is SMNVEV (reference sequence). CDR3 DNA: TGTGCCAGCAGCTGGACTAGCGGCGCAGATACGCAGTATTTT. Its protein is CASSWTSGADTQYF.

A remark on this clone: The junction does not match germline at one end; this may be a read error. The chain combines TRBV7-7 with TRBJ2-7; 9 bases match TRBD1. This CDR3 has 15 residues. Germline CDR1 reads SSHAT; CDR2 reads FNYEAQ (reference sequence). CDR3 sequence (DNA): TGTGCTAGCAGTGTTCACCCGGGACAGGGTTACGAGCAGTACTTC. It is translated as CASSVHPGQGYEQYF.

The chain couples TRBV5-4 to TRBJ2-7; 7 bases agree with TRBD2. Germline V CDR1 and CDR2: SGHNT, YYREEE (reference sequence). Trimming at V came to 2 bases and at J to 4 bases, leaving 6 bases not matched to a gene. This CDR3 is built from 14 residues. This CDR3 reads CASSFRGVGYEQYF. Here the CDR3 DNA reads TGTGCCAGCAGCTTTCGGGGGGTGGGTTACGAGCAGTACTTC.

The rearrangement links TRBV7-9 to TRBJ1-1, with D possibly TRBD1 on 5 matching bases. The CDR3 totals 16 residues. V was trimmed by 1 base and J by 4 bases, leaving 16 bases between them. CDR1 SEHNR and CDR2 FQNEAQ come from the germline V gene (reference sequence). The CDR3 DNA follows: TGTGCCAGCAGCTTAGGGGCAGGGAGGGAAGGCACTGAAGCTTTCTTT. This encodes CASSLGAGREGTEAFF.

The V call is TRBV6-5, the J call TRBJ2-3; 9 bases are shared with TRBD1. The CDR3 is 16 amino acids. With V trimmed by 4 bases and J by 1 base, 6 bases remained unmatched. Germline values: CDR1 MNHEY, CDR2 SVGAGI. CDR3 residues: CASSLQGALGTDTQYF. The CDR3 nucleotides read TGTGCCAGCAGTTTACAGGGGGCGTTGGGCACAGATACGCAGTATTTT.

The CDR3 sequence is CASSQEYRDRGWRTDTQYF. In DNA form, the CDR3 reads TGCGCCAGCAGCCAAGAGTACCGGGACAGGGGGTGGAGGACAGATACGCAGTATTTT. This chain joins TRBV4-1 and TRBJ2-3; 11 bases align to TRBD1. The CDR3 extends over 19 amino acids. V gave up 0 bases and J gave up 3 bases; unmatched junction bases: 11. Germline CDR1 and CDR2: MGHRA and YSYEKL.

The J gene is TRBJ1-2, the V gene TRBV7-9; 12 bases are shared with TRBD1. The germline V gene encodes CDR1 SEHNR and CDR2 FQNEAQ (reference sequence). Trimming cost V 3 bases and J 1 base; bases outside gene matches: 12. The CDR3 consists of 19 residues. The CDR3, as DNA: TGTGCCAGCAGCTTCCCCCCAGGGGACAGGGGGCTCCTTAACTATGGCTACACCTTC. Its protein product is CASSFPPGDRGLLNYGYTF.

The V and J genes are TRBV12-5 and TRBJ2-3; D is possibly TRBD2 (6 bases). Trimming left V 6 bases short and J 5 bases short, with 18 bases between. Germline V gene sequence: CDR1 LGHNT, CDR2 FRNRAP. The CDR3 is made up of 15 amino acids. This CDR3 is CASGAAGLGVDTQYF. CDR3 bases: TGTGCTAGTGGGGCCGCGGGACTGGGGGTAGATACGCAGTATTTT.

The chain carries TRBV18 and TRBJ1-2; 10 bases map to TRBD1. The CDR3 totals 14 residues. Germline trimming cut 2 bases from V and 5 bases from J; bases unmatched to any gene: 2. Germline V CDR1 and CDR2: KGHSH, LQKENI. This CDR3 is CASSPEGQGYGYTF. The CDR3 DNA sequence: TGTGCCAGCTCACCAGAGGGACAGGGGTATGGCTACACCTTC.

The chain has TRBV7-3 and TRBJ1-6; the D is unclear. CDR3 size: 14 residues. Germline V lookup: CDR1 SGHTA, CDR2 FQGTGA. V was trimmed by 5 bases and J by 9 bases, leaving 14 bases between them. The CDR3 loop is CASSPGQGISPLHF. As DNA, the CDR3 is TGTGCCAGCAGCCCGGGCCAAGGGATTTCACCCCTCCACTTT.

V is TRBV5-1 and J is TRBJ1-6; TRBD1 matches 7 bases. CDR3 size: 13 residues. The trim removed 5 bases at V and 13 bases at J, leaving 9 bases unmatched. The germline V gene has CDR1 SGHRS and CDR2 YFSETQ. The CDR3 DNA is TGCGCCAGCAGTCCTACAGGGGCTGGGCCCCTCCACTTT. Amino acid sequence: CASSPTGAGPLHF.

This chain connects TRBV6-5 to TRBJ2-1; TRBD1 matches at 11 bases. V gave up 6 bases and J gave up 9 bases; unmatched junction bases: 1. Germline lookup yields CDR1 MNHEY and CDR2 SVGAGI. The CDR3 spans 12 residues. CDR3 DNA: TGTGCCAGCAGGGGACAGGGGGTTGAGCAGTTCTTC. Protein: CASRGQGVEQFF.

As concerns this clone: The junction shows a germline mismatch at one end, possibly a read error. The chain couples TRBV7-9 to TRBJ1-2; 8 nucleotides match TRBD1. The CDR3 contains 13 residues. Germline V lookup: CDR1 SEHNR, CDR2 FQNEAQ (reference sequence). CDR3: CASSPGGARPAGF. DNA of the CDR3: TGTGCCAGCAGCCCAGGGGGCGCCCGGCCCGCGGGCTTC.

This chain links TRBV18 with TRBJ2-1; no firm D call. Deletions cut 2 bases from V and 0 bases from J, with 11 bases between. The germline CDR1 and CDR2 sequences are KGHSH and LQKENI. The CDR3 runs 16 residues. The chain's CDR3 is CASSPRPPSSYNEQFF. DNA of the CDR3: TGTGCCAGCTCACCAAGGCCGCCGAGCTCCTACAATGAGCAGTTCTTC.

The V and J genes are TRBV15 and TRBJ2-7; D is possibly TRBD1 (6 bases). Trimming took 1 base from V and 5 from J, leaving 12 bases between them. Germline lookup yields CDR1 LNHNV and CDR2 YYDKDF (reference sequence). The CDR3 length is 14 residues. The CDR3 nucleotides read TGTGCCACCAGCAGAGCGGCAGGGGTCAACGAGCAGTACTTC. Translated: CATSRAAGVNEQYF.

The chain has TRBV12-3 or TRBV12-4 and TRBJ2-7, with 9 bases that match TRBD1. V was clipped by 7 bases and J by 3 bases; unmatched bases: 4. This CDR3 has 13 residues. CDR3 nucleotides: TGTGCCAGCAAAGAGGACAGGGGCTACGAGCAGTACTTC. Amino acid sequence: CASKEDRGYEQYF.

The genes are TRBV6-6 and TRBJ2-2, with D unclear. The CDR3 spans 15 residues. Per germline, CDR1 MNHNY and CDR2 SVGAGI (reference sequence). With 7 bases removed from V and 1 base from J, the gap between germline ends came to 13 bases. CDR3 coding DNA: TGTGCCAGCAAAGACCCCAGAAAGAACACCGGGGAGCTGTTTTTT. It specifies CASKDPRKNTGELFF.

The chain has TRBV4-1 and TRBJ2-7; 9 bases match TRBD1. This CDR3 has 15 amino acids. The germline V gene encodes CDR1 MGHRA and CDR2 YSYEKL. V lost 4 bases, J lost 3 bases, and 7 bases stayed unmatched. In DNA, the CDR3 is TGCGCCAGCAGCCCCAGAGGACAGGGGATCTACGAGCAGTACTTC. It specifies CASSPRGQGIYEQYF.

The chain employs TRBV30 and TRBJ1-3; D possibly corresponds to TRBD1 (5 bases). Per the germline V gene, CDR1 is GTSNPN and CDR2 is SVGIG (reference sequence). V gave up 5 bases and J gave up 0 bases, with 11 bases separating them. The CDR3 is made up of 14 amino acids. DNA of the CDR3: TGTGCCTGGGCTAGGACACTCTCTGGAAACACCATATATTTT. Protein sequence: CAWARTLSGNTIYF.

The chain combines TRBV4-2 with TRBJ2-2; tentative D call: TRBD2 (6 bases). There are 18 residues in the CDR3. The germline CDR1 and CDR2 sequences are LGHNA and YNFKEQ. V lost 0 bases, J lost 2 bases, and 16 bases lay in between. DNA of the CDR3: TGTGCCAGCAGCCAAGATACAATTCGGGGGATCAACACCGGGGAGCTGTTTTTT. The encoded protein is CASSQDTIRGINTGELFF.

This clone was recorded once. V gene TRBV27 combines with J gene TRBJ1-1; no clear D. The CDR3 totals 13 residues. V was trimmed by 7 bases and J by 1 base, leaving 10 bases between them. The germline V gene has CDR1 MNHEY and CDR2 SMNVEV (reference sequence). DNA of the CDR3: TGTGCCAGCATTCCTAAGGGGAACACTGAAGCTTTCTTT. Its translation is CASIPKGNTEAFF.

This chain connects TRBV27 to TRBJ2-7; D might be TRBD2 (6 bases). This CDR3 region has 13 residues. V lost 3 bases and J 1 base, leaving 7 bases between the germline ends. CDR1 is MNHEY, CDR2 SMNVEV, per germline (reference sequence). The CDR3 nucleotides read TGTGCCAGCAGTTTTGCGGGATCCTACGAGCAGTACTTC. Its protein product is CASSFAGSYEQYF.

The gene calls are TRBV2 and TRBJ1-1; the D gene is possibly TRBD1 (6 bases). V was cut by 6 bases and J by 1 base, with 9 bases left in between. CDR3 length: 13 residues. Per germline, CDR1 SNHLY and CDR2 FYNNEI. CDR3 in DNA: TGTGCCAGCAGCGGGACAAAGAACACTGAAGCTTTCTTT. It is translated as CASSGTKNTEAFF.

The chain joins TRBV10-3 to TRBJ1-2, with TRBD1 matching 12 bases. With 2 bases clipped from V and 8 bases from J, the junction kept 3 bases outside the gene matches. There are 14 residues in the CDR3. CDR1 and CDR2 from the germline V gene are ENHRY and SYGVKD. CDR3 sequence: CAISEGDRGRGYTF. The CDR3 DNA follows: TGTGCCATCAGTGAGGGGGACAGGGGGCGAGGCTACACCTTC.

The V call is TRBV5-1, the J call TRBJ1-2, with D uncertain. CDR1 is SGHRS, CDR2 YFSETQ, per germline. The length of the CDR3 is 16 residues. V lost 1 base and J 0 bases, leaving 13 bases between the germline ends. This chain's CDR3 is CASSLSTSLTNYGYTF. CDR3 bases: TGCGCCAGCAGCTTGTCGACTTCCCTTACTAACTATGGCTACACCTTC.